The clone carrying this T cell receptor (beta chain) was found a few times. Its antigen is unidentified. TCRdb reprocessed the RT-PCR reads via MiXCR and lists one record per CDR3 protein. The sample records 450,000 to 600,000 distinct CDR3 sequences, 16% being singletons. This entry belongs to a study of response to subunit inactivated influenza vaccine. General study findings and limits: T cells newly recruited by each seasonal influenza vaccination are few, the authors suggested.

Trimming cost V 0 bases and J 5 bases; bases outside gene matches: 3. The CDR3 contains 16 residues. Germline CDR1 is LGHDT and CDR2 is YNNKEL (reference sequence). The source was CD4+ T cells sorted from PBMCs, collected around 25 months after vaccination. The chain carries TRBV3-1 and TRBJ2-1, with 11 nucleotides matching TRBD2. This receptor was taken from a man between 50 and 70 years old who received an inactivated influenza vaccine. CDR3 in amino acids: CASSQEVLAGDNEQFF. The CDR3 DNA reads as TGTGCCAGCAGCCAAGAAGTACTAGCGGGGGACAATGAGCAGTTCTTC.